This T cell receptor beta chain was identified in a study of cytomegalovirus exposure and HLA in healthy donors. Findings of the study overall: Data from an earlier analysis indicated that most TCR beta V segments were productive either about 90% or about 30% of the time. In vitro confirmation showed a few CMV-associated chains to be CMV antigen specific. The availability of immune exposure information extended only to CMV serostatus.

This clone was detected a few times. What it binds is unknown. Amplification used 60 Vbeta primers and 13 Jbeta primers. TCRdb's table, derived via immunoSEQ multiplex PCR, lists solely in-frame clones and lacks some. This table holds under 150,000 clones, around four fifths found once. The V end was cut by 4 bases, the J end by 1 base, with 13 bases between. The germline V gene has CDR1 SGHDT and CDR2 YYEEEE. CDR3 length: 15 amino acids. The chain has TRBV5-6 and TRBJ2-3, with D perhaps TRBD1 (5 bases). The origin of this receptor is a boy younger than 18 in good health and CMV-seronegative. Sample: PBMCs. The CDR3 region is CASSGAFSGTDTQYF. Written as DNA, the CDR3 is TGTGCCAGCAGCGGGGCGTTTTCCGGCACAGATACGCAGTATTTT.